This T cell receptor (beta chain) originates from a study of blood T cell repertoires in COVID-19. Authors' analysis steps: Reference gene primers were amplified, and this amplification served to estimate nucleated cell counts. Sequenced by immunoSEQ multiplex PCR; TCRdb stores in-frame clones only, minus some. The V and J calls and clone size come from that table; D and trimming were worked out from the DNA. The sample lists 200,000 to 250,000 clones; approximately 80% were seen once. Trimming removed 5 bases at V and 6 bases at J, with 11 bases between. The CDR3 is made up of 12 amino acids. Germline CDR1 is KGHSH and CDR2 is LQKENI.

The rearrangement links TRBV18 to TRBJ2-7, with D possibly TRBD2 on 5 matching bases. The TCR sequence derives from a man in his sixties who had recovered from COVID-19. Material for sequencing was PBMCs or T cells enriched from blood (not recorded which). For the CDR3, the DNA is TGTGCCAGCTCAAATTCGGGGAGCGAGCAGTACTTC. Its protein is CASSNSGSEQYF.